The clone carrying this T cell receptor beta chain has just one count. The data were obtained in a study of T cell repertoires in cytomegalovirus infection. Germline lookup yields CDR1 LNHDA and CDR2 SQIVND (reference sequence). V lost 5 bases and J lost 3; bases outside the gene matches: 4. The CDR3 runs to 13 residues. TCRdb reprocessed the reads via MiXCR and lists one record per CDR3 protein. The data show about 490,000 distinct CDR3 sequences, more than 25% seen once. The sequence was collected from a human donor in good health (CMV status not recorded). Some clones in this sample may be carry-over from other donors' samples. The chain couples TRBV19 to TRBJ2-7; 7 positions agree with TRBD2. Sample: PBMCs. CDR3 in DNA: TGTGCCAGTAGTCCGGGACTAAACTACGAGCAGTACGTC. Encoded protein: CASSPGLNYEQYV.